Listed here is a single T cell receptor (beta chain). The antigen it binds to is not known. Per-base quality was not reported, and no clone a single base away is much larger than it. This record comes from a study of cytomegalovirus exposure and HLA in healthy donors (dated by TCRdb to the late 2010s). Background for the entire study: An earlier analysis of approximately 640 of the donors reported about 290 Gb of sequence data and around 110 million unique TCR beta sequences from some 180 million T cells. The study aimed to test whether signatures of past pathogen exposure could be identified by cataloging public T cell receptors. Besides the first cohort of about 730 subjects, a separate validation cohort made up of 90 to 150 different subjects was used. The number of typed donors differed by locus: about 620-630 for A, B, C, DRB1 and DQB1; some 540 for DQA1; approximately 600 for DPA1; and 400 to 480 for DPB1. All discovery cohort repertoires had been generated on a single sequencing platform. High-throughput TCR immunosequencing, statistical association of individual TCRs with disease status, and machine learning were combined to predict cytomegalovirus infection status. Because of strong linkage in the cohort, roughly five DR-DQ haplotypes were treated as single units for association and clustering. Across under 500 genotyped donors of the cohort, an average of roughly 230,000 unique TCR beta nucleotide sequences per donor were sequenced, and around 20% of those sequences were non-productive. Among the roughly 400 genotyped donors, around 81% belonged to the genetic ancestry cluster associated with self-reported Caucasian donors. The T cell repertoires of several hundred subjects were profiled by immunosequencing and related to cytomegalovirus serostatus. A later analysis re-analyzed previously published TCR beta repertoires from 660 or so donors and added high-resolution HLA genotyping to study TCR occurrence patterns. An early release that covered some 630 HLA-typed donors contained about 300 gigabases of sequencing data and 80 million or so unique TCR sequences. Donor age, sex, ethnicity and CMV serostatus were collected together with the repertoire data. A later genetic analysis used genome-wide SNP genotypes for about 60% of the roughly 700 donors, treating that subset as a discovery cohort. HLA typing covered class I and class II loci at four-digit resolution. Rather than using new phenotypic data, the later analysis identified candidate immune exposures from TCR beta sequences and from how often those sequences occurred across donors. In an earlier analysis of over 550 of the donors, high-throughput TCR beta sequencing was used to judge whether each TCR beta V gene segment behaved as functional or pseudogenic. Here is what the overall study found, with its caveats: In a later analysis, HLA-associated TCR beta chains were found to be more clonally expanded and to have lower generation probabilities than equally common non-associated chains. In a later analysis, most CMV-associated TCR beta chains were found to appear HLA-restricted, with HLA associations seemingly driven largely by CMV exposure. In an earlier analysis of some 550 of the donors, most TCR beta V segments were observed in productive rearrangements about 87% or about 30% of the time, broadly matching IMGT annotations. A few of the identified cytomegalovirus-associated TCR beta chains were confirmed in vitro to be specific for cytomegalovirus antigens. Seventeen rarely observed V segments, including chromosome 9 orphons, were excluded from the earlier analysis of about 500 of the donors because counts were too low. According to a later genetic analysis, donors in an Asian-associated ancestry cluster had fewer N-insertions in productive TCRs than the approximately 630-donor mean. The authors suggested that the approach could potentially be generalized to other disease states and immunological phenotypes. Because some donors lacked HLA typing at each locus, the association tests relied only on the typed subset. In this cohort, only TCR beta chains were sequenced, and detectable features were limited by the absence of alpha or paired-chain data. V-gene and J-gene trimming of TCR beta chains was associated with a missense DCLRE1C variant in a later genetic analysis, and the association was replicated in an independent cohort. A further reported finding was that TCR beta sequences accurately predicted the HLA-A and HLA-B alleles for most subjects in the first cohort. Across donors, most TCR sequences were observed very rarely, whereas some public TCRs were present in many individuals. A later analysis reported that several top co-occurrence clusters appeared linked to parvovirus B19, influenza, CMV and Epstein-Barr virus. According to a later analysis, TCR association rates differed among HLA loci, with DRB1 alleles showing the most associated TCRs and HLA-C alleles showing the fewest. For the cohort, immune exposure information was limited to CMV serostatus. Linkage disequilibrium might explain the correlated functional status among segregating V segments, but an unknown experimental factor could not be excluded. In both the original and validation cohorts, the classifier was reported to diagnose cytomegalovirus status with high specificity and sensitivity. In a later analysis, 16,951 TCR beta sequences were associated with specific HLA alleles at a false discovery rate of 0.05. A total of 164 TCR beta chains were listed by the study as associated with cytomegalovirus. Some IMGT-functional V segments, including TRBV6-2 and TRBV6-3, could not be told apart with the 87-base-pair reads, so those segments were excluded. Assigning TCR associations to individual alleles was difficult when HLA alleles, especially DR and DQ, strongly co-occurred. The presence/absence analyses assumed that sequencing depth was roughly uniform across donors, and that assumption may not be true. A cluster of highly shared sequence variants was judged likely to represent a technical artifact of the sequencing pipeline.

The library relied on the immunoSEQ multiplex PCR assay. For the multiplex PCR, a mixture combining 60 forward primers for TCR Vbeta segments and 13 reverse primers for TCR Jbeta segments was used. The CDR3 region of rearranged TCR beta genes was amplified from genomic DNA with a multiplex PCR assay. Amplified TCR beta libraries were sequenced as 87-base-pair reads on the Illumina HiSeq System. On the authors' methods: A later analysis tallied around 87 million unique TCR beta chains across the 700 or so repertoires, and about 12 million of those chains were shared by two or more donors. To remove PCR and sequencing errors, raw reads were error-corrected and collapsed into unique sequences using a nearest-neighbor algorithm that merged closely related sequences. To assign V, D and J gene segments, CDR3 sequences were aligned to IMGT reference sequences. For a sequence to be retained, a match of at least six nucleotides was required to both a V gene segment and a J gene segment. A rearrangement was called productive if the CDR3 had no stop codons and remained in frame with V and J, and every other rearrangement was called non-productive. Following IMGT convention, CDR3 was defined as the stretch from the second conserved V-encoded cysteine up to the conserved J-encoded phenylalanine. In an earlier analysis of just under 600 of the donors, sequences lacking an unambiguous match to a single V gene segment were excluded. An earlier analysis of 587 of the donors classified V segments as functional when productive rearrangements were above 56.7% and as segregating when the standard deviation between donors was above 5%. A statistical classification framework was built to diagnose cytomegalovirus status from the catalog of TCR beta chain sequences. A later analysis assigned V and J genes by comparing TCR nucleotide sequences with IMGT/GENE-DB human TR gene sequences. A later analysis assigned CDR3 sequences and most-parsimonious VDJ recombination scenarios with the TCRdist pipeline. In a later analysis, each TCR beta chain was defined by its CDR3 amino acid sequence together with its V-gene family, and reads lacking a unique V-gene family were excluded. To address suspected cross-contamination and a sequencing artifact, a later analysis removed over 500 highly shared, low-generation-probability nucleotide sequences. For each public chain, a later analysis derived a clonal expansion index from normalized ranks of inferred template counts within each repertoire. In a later analysis, generation probabilities were computed with a VDJ recombination model fitted to out-of-frame rearrangements, and the resulting probabilities were checked against IGoR. A later analysis scored TCR-TCR, TCR-HLA and TCR-CMV co-occurrence with hypergeometric tests, applying a repertoire-size bias correction to TCR pairs. A later analysis estimated false discovery rates by permuting HLA or CMV assignments 20 times. In a later analysis, co-occurring TCRs were grouped using DBSCAN, with TCRdist sequence similarity added in when clustering inside HLA-allele-positive subsets. Repertoires with fewer than 30,000 or more than 120,000 public chains, plus five repertoires with anomalous nucleotide sharing, were excluded from co-occurrence clustering. TCRdb's version of the immuneACCESS table is confined to in-frame rearrangements and falls short of the full clone set. An unresolved V gene accounts for under half of the shortfall where checked; the remainder is of unknown origin. D and trimming were read from the DNA, whereas the V and J calls and clone size are those reported in that table. This sample holds 200,000 or so clones; roughly 87% were observed only once. In total, the top ten clones hold approximately 0.23% of the sample.

CDR1 and CDR2 were assigned from the germline V gene (reference sequence) as LNHNV and YYDKDF. The junction shows trimming of 4 bases on V and 1 base on J, and the gene matches do not reach 2 bases of it. The CDR3, cysteine through phenylalanine, is 14 amino acids long. This entry keeps only the CDR3 DNA: 42 bases, framed from base 1. The cohort consisted of approximately 690 healthy bone marrow donors. All cohort members were sampled while nominally healthy, although unrecorded immune exposures were likely present. The donor was CMV seronegative and was included in the group of a few hundred seronegative cohort members. A peripheral blood sample was provided by each donor, and peripheral blood mononuclear cells were used for TCR beta sequencing. The Qiagen DNeasy Blood Extraction Kit was used to extract genomic DNA from the blood cell samples.

The clonotype comes from a girl in the first two years of life in good health and CMV-seronegative. The sequence is built from TRBV15 and TRBJ2-7; 9 central bases correspond to TRBD1. Input material: PBMCs. The DNA reads as follows: TGTGCCACCAGCAAGGGACAGGGTTCCTACGAGCAGTACTTC. It translates to CATSKGQGSYEQYF.